A single sample is the source of the 8 T cell receptor beta chains below, sequenced in a study of CD8+ T cells in alopecia areata. Indicated treatment: oral pan-JAK inhibitor, 5-10 mg twice daily. Extracted RNA was reverse transcribed, and the resulting cDNA served as sequencing template. This table comes from immunoSEQ multiplex PCR, and its TCRdb copy is limited to in-frame clones, with some not included. The sample shows over 150,000 clones, 53% of them seen only once. The material was CD8+ T cells sorted from blood, obtained at week 24, from a patient treated with tofacitinib. The receptors were gathered from a human donor with alopecia areata.

This clone was observed once. The rearrangement joins TRBV11-2 to TRBJ2-1; 8 nucleotides match TRBD2. Per the germline V gene, CDR1 is SGHAT and CDR2 is FQNNGV. This CDR3 has 14 residues. V lost 3 bases, J lost 8 bases, and 6 bases stayed unmatched. The CDR3 DNA is TGTGCCAGCAGCTTGGGACTAGGTGGATATGAGCAGTTCTTC. Amino acid sequence: CASSLGLGGYEQFF.

This rearrangement joins TRBV7-8 to TRBJ1-4; D may be TRBD1 (5 bases). V was cut by 3 bases and J by 2 bases, with 13 bases left in between. The CDR3 is 16 residues long. Germline CDR1 is SGHVS and CDR2 is FQNEAQ. The CDR3 coding sequence is TGTGCCAGCAGCTTCGTCAGGGCCGAGACTAATGAAAAACTGTTTTTT. Its translation is CASSFVRAETNEKLFF.

This clone was counted only a few times. The chain joins TRBV2 to TRBJ1-1; D call uncertain. The CDR3 consists of 15 residues. V was pared by 2 bases and J by 10 bases, with 20 bases between. Germline loops: CDR1 SNHLY, CDR2 FYNNEI. CDR3 region: CASSESPATPSPAFF. In DNA, the CDR3 is TGTGCCAGCAGTGAATCCCCGGCCACCCCAAGCCCAGCTTTCTTT.

The chain recombines TRBV6-1 with TRBJ1-5; D remains unclear. The V gene lost 1 base and the J gene lost 6 bases, with 4 bases spanning the gap. CDR3 length: 12 amino acids. Germline values: CDR1 MNHNS, CDR2 SASEGT. The CDR3 nucleotides read TGTGCCAGCAGTGAAGGGAGTCAGCCCCAGCATTTT. As protein: CASSEGSQPQHF.

This clone appeared a few times. The chain is built from TRBV7-8 and TRBJ2-7, with D perhaps matching TRBD1 (5 bases). The CDR3 sequence is 13 residues long. V was pared by 4 bases and J by 5 bases, with 12 bases between. Germline CDR1 reads SGHVS; CDR2 reads FQNEAQ. CDR3 loop: CASSSQGFHEQYF. CDR3 DNA sequence: TGTGCCAGCAGCTCCCAGGGTTTTCACGAGCAGTACTTC. Filled out from reference TRBV7-8 and TRBJ2-7, the complete variable domain reads GAGVSQSPRYKVAKRGQDVALRCDPISGHVSLFWYQQALGQGPEFLTYFQNEAQLDKSGLPSDRFFAERPEGSVSTLKIQRTQQEDSAVYLCASSSQGFHEQYFGPGTRLTVT.

The CDR3 bases are TGTGCCAGCAGTGACGGACAGGCCCGCCGTGGGAACACTGAAGCTTTCTTT. Amino acids: CASSDGQARRGNTEAFF. This chain connects TRBV25-1 to TRBJ1-1; 7 bases line up with TRBD1. Unmatched junction bases numbered 11, after V lost 3 bases and J lost 1 base. This CDR3 region has 17 residues. CDR1 and CDR2 (germline): MGHDK, SYGVNS.

This chain uses TRBV13 with TRBJ2-7; 10 bases fit TRBD1. CDR3 size: 15 residues. The germline V gene encodes CDR1 PRHDT and CDR2 FYEKMQ (reference sequence). V lost 5 bases and J lost 2; bases outside the gene matches: 6. The CDR3 nucleotides read TGTGCCAGCAGCCTCGCCGGACAGGGGGCCTACGAGCAGTACTTC. Translating gives CASSLAGQGAYEQYF.

DNA of the CDR3: TGTGCCAGCAGCTTAGGACAGGCCCCAACCATCCCCTTTGGCTACACCTTC. Protein: CASSLGQAPTIPFGYTF. V is TRBV7-8 and J is TRBJ1-2, with D tentatively TRBD1 (6 bases). CDR1 and CDR2 (germline): SGHVS, FQNEAQ. The CDR3 contains 17 residues. V was cut by 1 base and J by 7 bases, with 22 bases left in between.